The sequence of this T cell receptor beta chain was determined in a study of T cells expressing NK-cell markers. TCRdb reprocessed the 5' RACE reads and keeps a single row for each CDR3 protein, giving no DNA. This sample lists a few hundred thousand distinct CDR3 sequences; its ten largest clones have over 4%. Germline V gene lookup returns CDR1 SGHTA and CDR2 FQGTGA. The CDR3 is made up of 15 amino acids. Specimen: blood T cells: a sorted CD56 or NKG2C T cell subset, CD4+ or CD8+ T cells, or bulk PBMC T cells (not recorded which). The origin of this receptor is a man aged 18-70 years in good health. The V and J genes are TRBV7-3 and TRBJ2-3; without DNA, the TCRdb call of TRBD1 cannot be checked. The CDR3 reads CASSPGGSSTDTQYF.